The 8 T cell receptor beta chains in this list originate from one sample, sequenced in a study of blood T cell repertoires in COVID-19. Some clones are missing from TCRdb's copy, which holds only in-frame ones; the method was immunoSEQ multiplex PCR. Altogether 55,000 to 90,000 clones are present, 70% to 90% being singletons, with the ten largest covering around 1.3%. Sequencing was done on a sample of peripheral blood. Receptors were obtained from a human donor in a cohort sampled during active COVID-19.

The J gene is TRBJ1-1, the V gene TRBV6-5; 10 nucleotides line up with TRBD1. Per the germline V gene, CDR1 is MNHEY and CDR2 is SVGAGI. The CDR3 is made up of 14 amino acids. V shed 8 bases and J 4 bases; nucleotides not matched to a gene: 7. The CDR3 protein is CASDRGPLSTEAFF. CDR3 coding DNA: TGTGCCAGCGACAGGGGGCCCCTGAGCACTGAAGCTTTCTTT.

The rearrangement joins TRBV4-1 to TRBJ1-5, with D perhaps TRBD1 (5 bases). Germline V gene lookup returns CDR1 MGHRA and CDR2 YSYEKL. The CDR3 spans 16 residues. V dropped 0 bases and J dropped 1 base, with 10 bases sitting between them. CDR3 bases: TGCGCCAGCAGCCAAGATACATCAGGGAGCAATCAGCCCCAGCATTTT. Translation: CASSQDTSGSNQPQHF.

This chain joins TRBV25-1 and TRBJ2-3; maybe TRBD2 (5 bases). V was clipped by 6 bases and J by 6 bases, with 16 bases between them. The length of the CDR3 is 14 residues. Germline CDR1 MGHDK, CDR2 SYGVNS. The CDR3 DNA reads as TGTGCCAGCAGAGGATGGACTGAAGGGGATACGCAGTATTTT. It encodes CASRGWTEGDTQYF.

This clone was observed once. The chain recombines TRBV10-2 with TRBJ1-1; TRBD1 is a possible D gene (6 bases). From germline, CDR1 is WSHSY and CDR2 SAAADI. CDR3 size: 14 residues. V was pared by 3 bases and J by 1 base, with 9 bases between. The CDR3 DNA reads TGCGCCAGCAGTGAAAGGACAGAGAACACTGAAGCTTTCTTT. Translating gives CASSERTENTEAFF.

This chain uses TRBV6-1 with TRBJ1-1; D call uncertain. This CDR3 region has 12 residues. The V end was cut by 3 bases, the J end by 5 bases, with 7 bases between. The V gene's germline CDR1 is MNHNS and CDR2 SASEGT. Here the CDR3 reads CASSEPGTEAFF. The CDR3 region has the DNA TGTGCCAGCAGTGAGCCAGGAACTGAAGCTTTCTTT.

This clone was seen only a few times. The CDR3 sequence is CASSRPGQNTDTQYF. In DNA, the CDR3 is TGTGCCAGCAGTAGACCGGGACAAAACACAGATACGCAGTATTTT. V gene TRBV6-5 combines with J gene TRBJ2-3, with D tentatively TRBD1 (6 bases). The CDR3 has 15 amino acids. Germline-derived CDR1 and CDR2 are MNHEY and SVGAGI. The V and J ends lost 5 bases and 2 bases respectively, with 14 bases between them.

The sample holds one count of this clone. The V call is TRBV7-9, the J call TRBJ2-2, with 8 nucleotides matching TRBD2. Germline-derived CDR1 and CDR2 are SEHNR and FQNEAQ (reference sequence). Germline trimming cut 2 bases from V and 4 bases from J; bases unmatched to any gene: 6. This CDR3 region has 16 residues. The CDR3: CASSLSGGFGTGELFF. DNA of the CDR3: TGTGCCAGCAGCTTAAGCGGGGGATTCGGCACCGGGGAGCTGTTTTTT.

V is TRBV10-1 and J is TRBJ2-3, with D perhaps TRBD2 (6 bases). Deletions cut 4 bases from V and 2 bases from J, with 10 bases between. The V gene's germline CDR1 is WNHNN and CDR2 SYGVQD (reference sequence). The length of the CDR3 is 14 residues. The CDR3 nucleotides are TGCGCCAGCAGTGCTAGCGACTACACAGATACGCAGTATTTT. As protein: CASSASDYTDTQYF.